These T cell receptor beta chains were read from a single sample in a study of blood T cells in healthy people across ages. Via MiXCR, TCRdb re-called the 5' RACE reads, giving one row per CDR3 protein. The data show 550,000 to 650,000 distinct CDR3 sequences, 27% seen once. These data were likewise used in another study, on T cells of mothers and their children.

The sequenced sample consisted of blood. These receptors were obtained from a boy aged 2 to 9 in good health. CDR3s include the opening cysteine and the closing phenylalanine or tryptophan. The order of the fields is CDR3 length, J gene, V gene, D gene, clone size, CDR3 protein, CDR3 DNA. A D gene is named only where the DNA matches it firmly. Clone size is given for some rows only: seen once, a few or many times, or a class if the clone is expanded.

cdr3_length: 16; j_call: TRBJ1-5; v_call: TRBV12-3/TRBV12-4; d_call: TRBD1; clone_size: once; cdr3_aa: CASSPPGQGANQPQHF; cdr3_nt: TGTGCCAGCAGTCCCCCGGGACAGGGGGCCAATCAGCCCCAGCATTTT
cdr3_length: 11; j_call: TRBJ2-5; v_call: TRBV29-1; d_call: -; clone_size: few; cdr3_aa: CSVEEGRTQYF; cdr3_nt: TGCAGCGTTGAGGAGGGTCGAACCCAGTACTTC
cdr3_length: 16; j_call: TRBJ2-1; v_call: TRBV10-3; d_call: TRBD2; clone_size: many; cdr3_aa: CAISAGLAGGQDEQFF; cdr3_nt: TGTGCCATCTCCGCGGGACTAGCGGGGGGCCAAGATGAGCAGTTCTTC
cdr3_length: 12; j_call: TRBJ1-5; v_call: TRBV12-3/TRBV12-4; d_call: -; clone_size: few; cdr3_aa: CASSLGYQPQHF; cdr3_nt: TGTGCCAGCAGTTTAGGCTATCAGCCCCAGCATTTT
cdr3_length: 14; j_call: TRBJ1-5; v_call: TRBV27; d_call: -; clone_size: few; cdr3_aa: CASSLKGGYQPQHF; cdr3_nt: TGTGCCAGCAGTTTAAAGGGAGGATATCAGCCCCAGCATTTT
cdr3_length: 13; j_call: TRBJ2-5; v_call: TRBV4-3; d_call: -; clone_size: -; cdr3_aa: CASSQVNPGEQYF; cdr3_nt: TGCGCCAGCAGCCAAGTTAATCCGGGGGAGCAATACTTC
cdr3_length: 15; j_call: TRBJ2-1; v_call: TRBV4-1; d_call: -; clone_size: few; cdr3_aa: CASSQQVAGGDEQFF; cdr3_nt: TGCGCCAGCAGCCAACAGGTAGCCGGTGGGGATGAGCAGTTCTTC
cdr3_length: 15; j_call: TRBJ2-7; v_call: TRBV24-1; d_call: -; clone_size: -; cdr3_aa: CASPNRVWDSYEQYF; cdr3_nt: TGTGCCTCCCCTAACCGAGTTTGGGACTCCTACGAGCAGTACTTC
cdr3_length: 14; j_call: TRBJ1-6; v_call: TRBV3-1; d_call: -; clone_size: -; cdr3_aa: CASSHDRKNSPLHF; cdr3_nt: TGTGCCAGCAGCCACGACAGGAAAAATTCACCCCTCCACTTT
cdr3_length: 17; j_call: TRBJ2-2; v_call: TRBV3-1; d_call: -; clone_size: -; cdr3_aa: CASSQDPRRENTGELFF; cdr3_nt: TGTGCCAGCAGCCAAGATCCTCGCAGGGAGAACACCGGGGAGCTGTTTTTT
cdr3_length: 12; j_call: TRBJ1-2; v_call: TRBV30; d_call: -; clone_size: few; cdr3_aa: CAWSPNNYGYTF; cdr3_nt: TGTGCCTGGAGCCCTAACAACTATGGCTACACCTTC
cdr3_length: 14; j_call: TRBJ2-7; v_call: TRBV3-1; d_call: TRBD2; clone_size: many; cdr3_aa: CASSQTSGSYEQYF; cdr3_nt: TGTGCCAGCAGCCAAACTAGCGGGAGCTACGAGCAGTACTTC
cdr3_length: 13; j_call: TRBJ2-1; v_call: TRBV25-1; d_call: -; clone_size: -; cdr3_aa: CASRQGTYNEQFF; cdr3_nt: TGTGCCAGCAGGCAGGGGACCTACAATGAGCAGTTCTTC
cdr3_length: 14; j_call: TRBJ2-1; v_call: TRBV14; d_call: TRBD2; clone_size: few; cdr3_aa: CASSQLEAGGEQFF; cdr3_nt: TGTGCCAGCAGCCAACTGGAAGCGGGGGGTGAGCAGTTCTTC
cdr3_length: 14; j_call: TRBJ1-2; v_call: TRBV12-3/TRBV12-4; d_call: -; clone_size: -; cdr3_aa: CASTLPRGSDGYTF; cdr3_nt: TGTGCCAGCACCCTTCCCAGGGGAAGCGATGGCTACACCTTC
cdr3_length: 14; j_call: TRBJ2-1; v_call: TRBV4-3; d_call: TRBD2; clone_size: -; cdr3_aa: CASSLRTSGSGQFF; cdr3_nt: TGCGCCAGCAGCCTCCGGACTAGCGGGAGTGGGCAGTTCTTC
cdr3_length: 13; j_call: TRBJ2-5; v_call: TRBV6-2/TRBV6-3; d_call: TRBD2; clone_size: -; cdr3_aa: CASSTSAGVAQYF; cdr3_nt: TGTGCCAGCAGTACTTCAGCGGGGGTGGCCCAGTACTTC
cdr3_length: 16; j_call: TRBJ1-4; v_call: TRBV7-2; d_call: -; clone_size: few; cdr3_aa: CASSSQHPAREEKLFF; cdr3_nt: TGTGCCAGCAGCTCCCAACATCCGGCTAGGGAAGAAAAACTGTTTTTT
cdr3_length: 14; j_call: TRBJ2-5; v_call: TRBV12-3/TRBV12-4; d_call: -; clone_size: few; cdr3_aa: CASSLVRGGETQYF; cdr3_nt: TGTGCCAGCAGTTTAGTCAGGGGTGGTGAGACCCAGTACTTC
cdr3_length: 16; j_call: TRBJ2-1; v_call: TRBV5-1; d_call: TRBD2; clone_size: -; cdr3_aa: CASSLVSGGSNNEQFF; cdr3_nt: TGCGCCAGCAGCTTGGTCAGCGGGGGGTCAAACAATGAGCAGTTCTTC
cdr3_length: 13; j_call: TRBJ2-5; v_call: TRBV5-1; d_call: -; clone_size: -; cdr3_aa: CASRGGGVETQYF; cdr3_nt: TGCGCCAGCAGAGGCGGAGGGGTAGAGACCCAGTACTTC
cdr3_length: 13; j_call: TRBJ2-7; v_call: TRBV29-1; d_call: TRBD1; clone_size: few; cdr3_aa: CSVERDRGGEQYF; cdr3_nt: TGCAGCGTTGAGCGGGACAGGGGGGGCGAGCAGTACTTC
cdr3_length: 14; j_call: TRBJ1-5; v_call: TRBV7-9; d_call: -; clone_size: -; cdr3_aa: CASSDAQGTQPQHF; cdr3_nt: TGTGCCAGCAGCGATGCCCAGGGTACTCAGCCCCAGCATTTT
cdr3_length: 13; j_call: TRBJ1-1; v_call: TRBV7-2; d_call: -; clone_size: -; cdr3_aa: CASSSPSIAEAFF; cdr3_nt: TGTGCCAGCAGCTCGCCTAGTATCGCTGAAGCTTTCTTT
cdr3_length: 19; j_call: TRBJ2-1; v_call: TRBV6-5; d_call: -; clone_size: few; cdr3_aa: CASSSTNFLGFEVDNEQFF; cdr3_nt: TGTGCCAGCAGTTCGACCAACTTTCTAGGGTTTGAGGTCGACAATGAGCAGTTCTTC
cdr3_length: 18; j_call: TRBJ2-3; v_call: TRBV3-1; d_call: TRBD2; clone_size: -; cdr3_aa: CASSQGASGGLSTDTQYF; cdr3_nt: TGTGCCAGCAGCCAAGGGGCTAGCGGGGGGCTTAGCACAGATACGCAGTATTTT
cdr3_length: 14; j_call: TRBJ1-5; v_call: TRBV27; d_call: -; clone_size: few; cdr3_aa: CASSLGRPNQPQHF; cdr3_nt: TGTGCCAGCAGTTTAGGGAGACCCAATCAGCCCCAGCATTTT
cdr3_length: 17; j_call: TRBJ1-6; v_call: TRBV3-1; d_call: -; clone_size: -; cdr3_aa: CASSPGSSGPRHSPLHF; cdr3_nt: TGTGCCAGCAGCCCCGGGAGCTCAGGGCCCAGGCATTCACCCCTCCACTTT
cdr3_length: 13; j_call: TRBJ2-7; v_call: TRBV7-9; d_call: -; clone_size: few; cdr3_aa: CASSPRQEGEQYF; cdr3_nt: TGTGCCAGCAGCCCTCGACAGGAGGGCGAGCAGTACTTC
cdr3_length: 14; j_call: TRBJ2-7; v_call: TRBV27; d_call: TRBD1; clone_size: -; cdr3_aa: CASSPYGQAYEQYF; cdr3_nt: TGTGCCAGCAGTCCCTATGGACAGGCCTACGAACAGTACTTC
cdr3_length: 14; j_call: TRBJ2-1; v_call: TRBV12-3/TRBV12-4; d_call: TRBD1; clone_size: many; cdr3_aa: CASTWDSRYNEQFF; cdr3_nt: TGTGCCAGCACCTGGGACAGCCGCTACAATGAGCAGTTCTTC
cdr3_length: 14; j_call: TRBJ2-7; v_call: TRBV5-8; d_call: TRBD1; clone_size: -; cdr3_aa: CASSFPGQVEVRYF; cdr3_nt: TGTGCCAGCAGCTTTCCGGGACAGGTCGAAGTCCGGTACTTC
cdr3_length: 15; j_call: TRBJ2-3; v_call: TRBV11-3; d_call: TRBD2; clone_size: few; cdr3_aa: CASSRSGSGADTQYF; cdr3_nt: TGTGCCAGCAGCCGGAGCGGGAGCGGAGCAGATACGCAGTATTTT
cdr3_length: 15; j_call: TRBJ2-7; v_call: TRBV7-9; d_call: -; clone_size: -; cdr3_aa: CASSFPGQTAYEQYF; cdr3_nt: TGTGCCAGCAGCTTCCCCGGACAGACAGCCTACGAGCAGTACTTC
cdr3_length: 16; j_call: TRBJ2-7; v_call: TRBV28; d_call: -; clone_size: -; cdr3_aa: CAAVGGRGNLIDEQYF; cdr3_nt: TGTGCCGCAGTGGGGGGTCGGGGTAACCTAATCGACGAGCAGTACTTC
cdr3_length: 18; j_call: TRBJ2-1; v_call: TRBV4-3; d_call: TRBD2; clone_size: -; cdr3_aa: CASSQDPDSGKPYNEQFF; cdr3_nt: TGCGCCAGCAGCCAAGATCCGGATAGCGGGAAGCCCTACAATGAGCAGTTCTTC
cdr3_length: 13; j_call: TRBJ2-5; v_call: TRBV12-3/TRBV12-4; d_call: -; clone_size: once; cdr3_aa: CASSAGTAETQYF; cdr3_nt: TGTGCCAGCAGTGCTGGGACGGCGGAGACCCAGTACTTC
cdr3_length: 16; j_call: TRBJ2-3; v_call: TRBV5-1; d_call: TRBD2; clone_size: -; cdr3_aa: CTSSFYGTSSADTQYF; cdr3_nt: TGCACCAGCAGCTTCTACGGGACTAGCTCGGCAGATACGCAGTATTTT
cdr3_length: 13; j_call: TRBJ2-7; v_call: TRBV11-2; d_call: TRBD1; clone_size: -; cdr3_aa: CASSLDRGHEQYF; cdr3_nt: TGTGCCAGCAGCCTGGACAGGGGCCACGAGCAGTACTTC
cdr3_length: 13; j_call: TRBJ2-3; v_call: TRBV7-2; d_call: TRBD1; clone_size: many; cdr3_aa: CASSLGTGDTQYF; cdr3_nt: TGTGCCAGCAGCTTAGGGACAGGAGATACGCAGTATTTT
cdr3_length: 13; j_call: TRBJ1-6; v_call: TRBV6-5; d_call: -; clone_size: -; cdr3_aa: CASRGRGHSPLHF; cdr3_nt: TGTGCCTCTCGAGGGCGGGGTCATTCACCCCTCCACTTT
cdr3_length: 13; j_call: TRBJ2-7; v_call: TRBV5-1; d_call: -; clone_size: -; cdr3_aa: CASSLPVPYEQYF; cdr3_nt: TGCGCCAGCAGCTTGCCAGTTCCCTACGAGCAGTACTTC
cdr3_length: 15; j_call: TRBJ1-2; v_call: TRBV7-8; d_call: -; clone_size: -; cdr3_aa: CASSLRAVWGYGYTF; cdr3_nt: TGTGCCAGCAGCTTACGGGCAGTTTGGGGCTATGGCTACACCTTC
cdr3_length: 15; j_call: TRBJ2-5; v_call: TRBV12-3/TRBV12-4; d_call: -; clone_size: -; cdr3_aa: CASSHWTDPQETQYF; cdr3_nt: TGTGCCAGCAGCCATTGGACAGACCCGCAAGAGACCCAGTACTTC
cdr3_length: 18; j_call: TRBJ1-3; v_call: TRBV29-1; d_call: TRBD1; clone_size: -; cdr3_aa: CSVEDVTGGYRSGNTIYF; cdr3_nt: TGCAGCGTTGAAGATGTGACAGGGGGCTACCGCTCTGGAAACACCATATATTTT
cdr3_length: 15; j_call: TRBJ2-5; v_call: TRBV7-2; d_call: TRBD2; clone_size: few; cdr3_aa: CASSPLGTTFETQYF; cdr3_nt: TGTGCCAGCAGCCCTCTTGGGACTACTTTTGAGACCCAGTACTTC
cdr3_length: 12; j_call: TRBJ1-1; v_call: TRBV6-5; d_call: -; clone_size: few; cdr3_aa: CASSYGGGEAFF; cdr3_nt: TGTGCCAGCAGTTACGGGGGAGGTGAAGCTTTCTTT
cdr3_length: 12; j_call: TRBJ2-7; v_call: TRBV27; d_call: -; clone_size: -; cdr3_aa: CASKGISYEQYF; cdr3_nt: TGTGCCAGCAAGGGCATAAGCTACGAGCAGTACTTC
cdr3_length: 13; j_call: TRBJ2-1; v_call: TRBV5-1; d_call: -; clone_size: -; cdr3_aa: CASSLARAREQFF; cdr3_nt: TGCGCCAGCAGCTTGGCTAGGGCCCGGGAGCAGTTCTTC
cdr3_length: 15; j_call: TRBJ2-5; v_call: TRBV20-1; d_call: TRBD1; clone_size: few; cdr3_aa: CSAFQGGGTPETQYF; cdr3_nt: TGCAGTGCTTTTCAAGGGGGCGGAACTCCAGAGACCCAGTACTTC
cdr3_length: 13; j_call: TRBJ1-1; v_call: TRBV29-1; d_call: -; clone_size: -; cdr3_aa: CSVAQHLNTEAFF; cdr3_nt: TGCAGCGTGGCTCAACACTTGAACACTGAAGCTTTCTTT
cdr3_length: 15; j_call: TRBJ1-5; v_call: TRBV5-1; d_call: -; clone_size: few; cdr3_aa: CASSLDTGFGQPRHF; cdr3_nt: TGCGCCAGCAGCTTGGATACAGGGTTTGGCCAGCCCCGGCATTTT
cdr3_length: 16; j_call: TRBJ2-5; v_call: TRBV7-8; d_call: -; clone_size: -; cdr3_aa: CASSFTGPYLQETQYF; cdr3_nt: TGTGCCAGCAGCTTCACCGGCCCGTACCTCCAAGAGACCCAGTACTTC
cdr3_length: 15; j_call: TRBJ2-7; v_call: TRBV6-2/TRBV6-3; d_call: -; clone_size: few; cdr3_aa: CASSYPRQGGGEQYF; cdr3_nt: TGTGCCAGCAGTTACCCGAGGCAGGGAGGCGGCGAGCAGTACTTC
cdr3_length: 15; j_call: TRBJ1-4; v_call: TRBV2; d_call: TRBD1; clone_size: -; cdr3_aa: CASSATGGPNEKLFF; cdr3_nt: TGTGCCAGCAGTGCCACAGGGGGCCCGAATGAAAAACTGTTTTTT
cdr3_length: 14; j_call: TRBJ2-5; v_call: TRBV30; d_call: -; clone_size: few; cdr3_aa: CAWSIGGVQETQCF; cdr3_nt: TGTGCCTGGAGTATAGGGGGTGTCCAAGAGACCCAGTGCTTC